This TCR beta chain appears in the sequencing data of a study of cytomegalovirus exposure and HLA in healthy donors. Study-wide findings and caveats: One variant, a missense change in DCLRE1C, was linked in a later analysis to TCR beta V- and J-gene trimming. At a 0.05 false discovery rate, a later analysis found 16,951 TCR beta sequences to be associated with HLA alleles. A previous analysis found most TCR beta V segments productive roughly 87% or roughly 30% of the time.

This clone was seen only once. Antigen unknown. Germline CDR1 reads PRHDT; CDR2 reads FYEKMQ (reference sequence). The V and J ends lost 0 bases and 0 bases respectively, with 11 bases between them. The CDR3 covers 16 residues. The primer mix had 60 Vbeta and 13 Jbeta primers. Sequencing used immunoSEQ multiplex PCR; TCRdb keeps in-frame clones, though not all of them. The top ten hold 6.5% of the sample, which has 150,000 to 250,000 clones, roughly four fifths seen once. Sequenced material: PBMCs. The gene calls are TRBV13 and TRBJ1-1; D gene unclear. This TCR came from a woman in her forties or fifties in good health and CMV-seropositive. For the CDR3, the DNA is TGTGCCAGCAGCTTAGGAAGGCGGGAGATGAACACTGAAGCTTTCTTT. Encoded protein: CASSLGRREMNTEAFF.